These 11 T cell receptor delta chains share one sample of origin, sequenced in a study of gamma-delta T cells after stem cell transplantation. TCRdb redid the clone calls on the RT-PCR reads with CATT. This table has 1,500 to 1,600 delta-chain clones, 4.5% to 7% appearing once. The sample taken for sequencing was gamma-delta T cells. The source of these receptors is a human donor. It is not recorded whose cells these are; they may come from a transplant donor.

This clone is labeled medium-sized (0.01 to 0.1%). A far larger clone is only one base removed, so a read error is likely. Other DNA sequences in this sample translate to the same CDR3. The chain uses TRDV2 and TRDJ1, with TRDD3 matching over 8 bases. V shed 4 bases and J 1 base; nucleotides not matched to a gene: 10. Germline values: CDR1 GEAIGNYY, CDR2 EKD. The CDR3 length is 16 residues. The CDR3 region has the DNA TGTGCCTGTGAAAGACTGGGGGCTGTCGCCACCGATAAACTCATCTTT. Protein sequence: CACERLGAVATDKLIF.

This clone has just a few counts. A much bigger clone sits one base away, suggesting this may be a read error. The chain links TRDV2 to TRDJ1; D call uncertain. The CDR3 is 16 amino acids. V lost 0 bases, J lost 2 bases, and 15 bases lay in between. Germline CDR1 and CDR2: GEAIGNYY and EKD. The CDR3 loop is CACDTVGATRTDKLIF. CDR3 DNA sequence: TGTGCCTGTGACACCGTAGGGGCTACGCGTACCGATAAACTCATCTTT.

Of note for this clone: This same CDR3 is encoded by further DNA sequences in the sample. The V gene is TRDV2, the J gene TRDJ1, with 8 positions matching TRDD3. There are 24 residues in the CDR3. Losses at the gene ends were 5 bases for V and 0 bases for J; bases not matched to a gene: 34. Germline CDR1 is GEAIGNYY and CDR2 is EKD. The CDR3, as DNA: TGTGCCTGTGTCCCACTAATCTCTTCACTCCCGTCACTTGGGGATACTCCGTACACCGATAAACTCATCTTT. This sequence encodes CACVPLISSLPSLGDTPYTDKLIF.

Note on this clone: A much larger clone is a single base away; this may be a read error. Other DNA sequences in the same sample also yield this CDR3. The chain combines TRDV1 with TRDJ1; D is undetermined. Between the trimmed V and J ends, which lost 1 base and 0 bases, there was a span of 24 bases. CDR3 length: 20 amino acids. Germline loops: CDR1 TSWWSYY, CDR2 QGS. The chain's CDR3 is CALGEPGFSPYLAYTDKLIF. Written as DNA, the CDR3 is TGTGCTCTTGGGGAACCCGGCTTTTCCCCTTACTTGGCTTACACCGATAAACTCATCTTT.

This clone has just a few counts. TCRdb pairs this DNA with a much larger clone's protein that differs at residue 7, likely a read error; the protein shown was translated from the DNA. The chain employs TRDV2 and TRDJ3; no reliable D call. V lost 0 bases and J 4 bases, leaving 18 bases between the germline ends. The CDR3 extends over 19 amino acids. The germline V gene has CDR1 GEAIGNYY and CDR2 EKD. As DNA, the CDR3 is TGTGCCTGTGACACCACGGTGGATCCCCTCAAGTGGGACACCCGACAGATGTTTTTC. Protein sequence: CACDTTVDPLKWDTRQMFF.

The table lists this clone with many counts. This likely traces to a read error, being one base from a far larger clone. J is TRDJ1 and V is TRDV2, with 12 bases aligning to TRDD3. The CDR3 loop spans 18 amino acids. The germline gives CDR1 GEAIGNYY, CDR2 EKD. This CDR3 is CAWDTLNTGGYSTDKLIF. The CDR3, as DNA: TGTGCCTGGGACACCCTAAATACTGGGGGATACTCTACCGATAAACTCATCTTT.

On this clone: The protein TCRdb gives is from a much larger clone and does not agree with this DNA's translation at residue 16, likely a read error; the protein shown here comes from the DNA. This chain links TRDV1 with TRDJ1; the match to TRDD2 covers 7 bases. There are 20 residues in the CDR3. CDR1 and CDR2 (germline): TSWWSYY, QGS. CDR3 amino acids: CALGGLSLPPFLEYTNKLIF. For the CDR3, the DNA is TGTGCTCTTGGGGGCCTTTCCCTTCCCCCCTTCCTCGAGTACACCAATAAACTCATCTTT.

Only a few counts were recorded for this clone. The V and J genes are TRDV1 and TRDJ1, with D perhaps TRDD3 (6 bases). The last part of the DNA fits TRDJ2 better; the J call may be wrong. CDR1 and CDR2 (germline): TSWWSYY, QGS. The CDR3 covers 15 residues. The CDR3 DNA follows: TGTGCTCTTGGGGAACGCCTACGCGGATACTCGAAACTCTTCTTT. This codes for CALGERLRGYSKLFF.

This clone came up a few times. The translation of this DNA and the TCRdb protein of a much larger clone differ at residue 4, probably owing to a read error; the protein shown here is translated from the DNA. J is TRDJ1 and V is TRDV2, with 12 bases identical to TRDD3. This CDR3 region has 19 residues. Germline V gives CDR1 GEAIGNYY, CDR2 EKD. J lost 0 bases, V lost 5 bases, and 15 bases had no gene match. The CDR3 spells CACGAYWGIPPAYTDKLIF. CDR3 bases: TGTGCCTGTGGCGCCTACTGGGGGATACCTCCTGCCTACACCGATAAACTCATCTTT.

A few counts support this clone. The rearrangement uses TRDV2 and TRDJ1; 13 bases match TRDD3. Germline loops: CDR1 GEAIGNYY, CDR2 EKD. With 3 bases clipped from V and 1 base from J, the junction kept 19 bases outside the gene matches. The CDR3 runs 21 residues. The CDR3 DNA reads TGTGCCTGTGACCCTCTCAGAAGCTTTACTGGGGGATACGCTTCCACCGATAAACTCATCTTT. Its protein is CACDPLRSFTGGYASTDKLIF.

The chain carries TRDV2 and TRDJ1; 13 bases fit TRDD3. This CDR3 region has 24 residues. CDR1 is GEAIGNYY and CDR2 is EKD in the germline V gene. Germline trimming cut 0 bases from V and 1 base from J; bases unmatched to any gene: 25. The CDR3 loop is CACDTVFLRPTTGGYVGSTDKLIF. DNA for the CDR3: TGTGCCTGTGACACCGTCTTCCTACGTCCTACTACTGGGGGATACGTGGGGTCCACCGATAAACTCATCTTT.